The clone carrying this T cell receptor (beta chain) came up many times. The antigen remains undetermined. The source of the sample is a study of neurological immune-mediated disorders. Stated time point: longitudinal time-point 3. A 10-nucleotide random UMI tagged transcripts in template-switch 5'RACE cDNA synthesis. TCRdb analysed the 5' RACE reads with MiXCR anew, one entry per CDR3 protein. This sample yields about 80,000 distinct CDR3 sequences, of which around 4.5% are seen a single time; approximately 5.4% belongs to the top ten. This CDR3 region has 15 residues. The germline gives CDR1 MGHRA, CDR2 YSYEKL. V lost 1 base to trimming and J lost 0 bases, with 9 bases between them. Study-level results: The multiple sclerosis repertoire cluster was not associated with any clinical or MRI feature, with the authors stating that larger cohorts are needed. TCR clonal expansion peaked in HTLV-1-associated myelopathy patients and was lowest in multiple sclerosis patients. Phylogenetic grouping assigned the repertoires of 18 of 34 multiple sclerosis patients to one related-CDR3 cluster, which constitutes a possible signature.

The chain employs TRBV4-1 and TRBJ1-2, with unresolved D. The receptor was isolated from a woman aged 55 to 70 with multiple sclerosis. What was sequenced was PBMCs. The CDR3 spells CASSQGLLTNYGYTF. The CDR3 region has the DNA TGCGCCAGCAGCCAAGGACTGTTGACTAACTATGGCTACACCTTC.